The present T cell receptor beta chain was sequenced within a study of OX40 agonist ivuxolimab in advanced cancers. About the study: Patients in the trial were receiving intravenous ivuxolimab every 2 weeks, at doses of 0.01 to 10 mg/kg. Study-wide results and caveats: Expanded clones were, on average, more numerous among CD8+ T cells than CD4+.

A word on this clone: The target antigen is unknown.

This table comes from immunoSEQ multiplex PCR, and its TCRdb copy is limited to in-frame clones, with some not included. The repertoire holds 70,000 or so clones, around 83% seen once, with about 0.72% in the top ten. V lost 4 bases, J lost 2 bases, and 7 bases stayed unmatched. The CDR3 extends over 15 amino acids. Per germline, CDR1 MDHEN and CDR2 SYDVKM. The source was CD4+ or CD8+ T cells sorted from blood, collected in a trial of the OX40 agonist ivuxolimab. The chain carries TRBV28 and TRBJ2-5; TRBD1 matches 7 bases. This TCR came from an adult with an advanced solid tumor such as melanoma, head and neck, liver or kidney cancer. The CDR3 loop is CASSSATGIQETQYF. The CDR3 bases are TGTGCCAGCAGTTCGGCGACAGGGATACAAGAGACCCAGTACTTC. Together with reference TRBV28 and TRBJ2-5, the CDR3 gives the full variable domain: DVKVTQSSRYLVKRTGEKVFLECVQDMDHENMFWYRQDPGLGLRLIYFSYDVKMKEKGDIPEGYSVSREKKERFSLILESASTNQTSMYLCASSSATGIQETQYFGPGTRLLVL.